These 27 T cell receptor beta chains were all obtained from the same sample, sequenced in a study of T cells after yellow fever vaccination. In TCRdb, the 5' RACE reads were re-called with MiXCR into one record per CDR3 protein. The data show roughly 350,000 distinct CDR3 sequences, with 4.1% seen just once and approximately 23% held by the top ten. Sequences were derived from PBMCs, sampled 5 days after the yellow fever booster vaccination. The source is a man younger than 35 who received the YFV17D yellow fever vaccine.

The chain combines TRBV6-2 or TRBV6-3 with TRBJ1-2; 7 bases are a match to TRBD1. V lost 5 bases to trimming and J lost 0 bases; unmatched junction nucleotides: 9. From germline, CDR1 is MNHEY and CDR2 SVGEGT. CDR3 length: 16 amino acids. The chain's CDR3 is CASSRTGQPANYGYTF. The CDR3 nucleotides are TGTGCCAGCAGTCGGACGGGACAGCCAGCTAACTATGGCTACACCTTC.

There are a few counts of this clonotype. The chain employs TRBV5-1 and TRBJ1-5, with 10 nucleotides matching TRBD1. Germline loops: CDR1 SGHRS, CDR2 YFSETQ. The V and J ends lost 3 bases and 3 bases, in that order; junction bases with no gene match: 3. The CDR3 loop spans 15 amino acids. The CDR3 coding sequence is TGCGCCAGCAGCTCGACAGGGGGCATCAATCAGCCCCAGCATTTT. Translated: CASSSTGGINQPQHF.

The chain is built from TRBV12-3 or TRBV12-4 and TRBJ1-5; D gene unclear. This CDR3 is built from 15 residues. The V gene lost 6 bases and the J gene lost 5 bases, with 17 bases spanning the gap. The CDR3 sequence: CASSGVAGSYQPQHF. DNA of the CDR3: TGTGCCAGCAGCGGGGTAGCGGGTTCTTATCAGCCCCAGCATTTT.

This clonotype was counted only a few times. The chain is built from TRBV4-3 and TRBJ2-3, with TRBD2 matching 9 bases. The germline V gene has CDR1 LGHNA and CDR2 YSLEER. Trimming took 2 bases from V and 5 from J; bases not matched to a gene: 8. The CDR3 length is 16 residues. As DNA, the CDR3 is TGCGCCAGCAGCCAAACAGCCAGCGGGGGGCGAGATACGCAGTATTTT. As protein: CASSQTASGGRDTQYF.

This clonotype was detected a few times. The gene calls are TRBV11-2 and TRBJ2-1, with D uncertain. The germline V and J ends were trimmed by 4 bases and 12 bases, with 10 bases remaining between them. The CDR3 is made up of 11 amino acids. CDR1 is SGHAT, CDR2 FQNNGV, per germline. CDR3: CASSSKPGQFF. The CDR3, as DNA: TGTGCCAGCAGCTCCAAACCGGGGCAGTTCTTC.

This chain links TRBV7-2 with TRBJ2-7, with D maybe TRBD2 (5 bases). CDR3 length: 13 residues. Germline CDR1 SGHTA, CDR2 FQGNSA. With 2 bases removed from V and 5 bases from J, the gap between germline ends came to 10 bases. The CDR3 region is CASSLIPGNEQYV. CDR3 sequence (DNA): TGTGCCAGCAGCTTAATTCCCGGGAACGAGCAGTACGTC.

This clonotype was counted a few times. The chain joins TRBV6-5 to TRBJ2-2; 12 positions agree with TRBD1. Germline CDR1 and CDR2: MNHEY and SVGAGI. The length of the CDR3 is 15 residues. V dropped 5 bases and J dropped 5; count of bases not matched to a gene: 3. The CDR3 bases are TGTGCCAGCAGTACGGGACAGGGGGCTACCGGGGAGCTGTTTTTT. Amino acid sequence: CASSTGQGATGELFF.

The rearrangement uses TRBV6-5 and TRBJ2-5, with 7 bases lining up with TRBD2. CDR1 MNHEY and CDR2 SVGAGI come from the germline V gene. V trimming: 0 bases; J trimming: 2 bases; junction bases outside the gene matches: 3. The CDR3 has 15 residues. CDR3 amino acids: CASSYSLAAQETQYF. The CDR3 coding sequence is TGTGCCAGCAGTTACTCCCTAGCGGCTCAAGAGACCCAGTACTTC.

The chain carries TRBV9 and TRBJ1-4, with a weak D call TRBD1 (6 bases). V was clipped by 0 bases and J by 8 bases, with 17 bases between them. This CDR3 region has 16 residues. Germline-derived CDR1 and CDR2 are SGDLS and YYNGEE. CDR3 protein: CASSVDPGAAEEKLFF. Written as DNA, the CDR3 is TGTGCCAGCAGCGTAGACCCGGGGGCGGCGGAGGAAAAACTGTTTTTT.

This clonotype was observed a few times. The genes are TRBV18 and TRBJ2-3; D ambiguous. This CDR3 is 17 amino acids long. The germline gives CDR1 KGHSH, CDR2 LQKENI. The germline V and J ends were trimmed by 1 base and 1 base, with 15 bases remaining between them. The CDR3 DNA is TGTGCCAGCTCACCACTAAACGGGCGCGTGGGCACAGATACGCAGTATTTT. Its translation: CASSPLNGRVGTDTQYF. Together with reference TRBV18 and TRBJ2-3, the CDR3 gives the full variable domain: NAGVMQNPRHLVRRRGQEARLRCSPMKGHSHVYWYRQLPEEGLKFMVYLQKENIIDESGMPKERFSAEFPKEGPSILRIQQVVRGDSAAYFCASSPLNGRVGTDTQYFGPGTRLTVL.

The V gene is TRBV4-1, the J gene TRBJ2-5; the D gene could be TRBD1 or TRBD2 (5 bases each). Trimming cost V 4 bases and J 3 bases, with 12 bases left between them. Germline loops: CDR1 MGHRA, CDR2 YSYEKL. The CDR3 covers 14 residues. The chain's CDR3 is CASSLFGTEETQYF. The CDR3, as DNA: TGCGCCAGCAGCCTTTTCGGGACGGAAGAGACCCAGTACTTC.

The chain's CDR3 is CASSYSLAGNEQFF. CDR3 DNA sequence: TGTGCCAGCAGTTATTCCCTAGCGGGGAATGAGCAGTTCTTC. The chain uses TRBV6-2 or TRBV6-3 and TRBJ2-1, with TRBD2 matching over 9 bases. The CDR3 consists of 14 residues. Trimming at V came to 3 bases and at J to 7 bases, leaving 4 bases not matched to a gene. Germline CDR1 and CDR2: MNHEY and SVGEGT.

CDR3 in amino acids: CASSKYRVGETQYF. For the CDR3, the DNA is TGCGCCAGCAGTAAATACAGGGTCGGAGAGACCCAGTACTTC. The rearrangement links TRBV10-1 to TRBJ2-5, with D possibly TRBD1 on 6 matching bases. CDR3 length: 14 residues. Trimming shortened V by 5 bases and J by 4 bases, and 14 bases separated the two germline ends. The germline gives CDR1 WNHNN, CDR2 SYGVQD (reference sequence).

This rearrangement joins TRBV7-2 to TRBJ1-1; D unresolved. This CDR3 region has 15 residues. Germline assignment: CDR1 SGHTA and CDR2 FQGNSA. V lost 3 bases, J lost 0 bases, and 11 bases lay in between. The CDR3 nucleotides are TGTGCCAGCAGCTTGTTCGGAATCATGAACACTGAAGCTTTCTTT. This codes for CASSLFGIMNTEAFF. The whole variable domain, filled in from reference TRBV7-2 and TRBJ1-1, reads GAGVSQSPSNKVTEKGKDVELRCDPISGHTALYWYRQSLGQGLEFLIYFQGNSAPDKSGLPSDRFSAERTGGSVSTLTIQRTQQEDSAVYLCASSLFGIMNTEAFFGQGTRLTVV.

This clonotype showed up many times. The J gene is TRBJ2-1, the V gene TRBV9; 7 bases fit TRBD2. The CDR3 spans 15 residues. CDR1 is SGDLS, CDR2 YYNGEE, per germline. After removal of 2 bases from V and 5 bases from J, the junction contained 7 bases not matched to a gene. Written as DNA, the CDR3 is TGTGCCAGCAGCGTGACAGCGGGGCCAAACAATGAGCAGTTCTTC. This codes for CASSVTAGPNNEQFF. Full variable domain (remainder filled in from reference TRBV9 and TRBJ2-1): DSGVTQTPKHLITATGQRVTLRCSPRSGDLSVYWYQQSLDQGLQFLIQYYNGEERAKGNILERFSAQQFPDLHSELNLSSLELGDSALYFCASSVTAGPNNEQFFGPGTRLTVL.

Many counts were recorded for this clonotype. The chain combines TRBV20-1 with TRBJ1-2; tentatively, D is TRBD1 (5 bases). The V gene's germline CDR1 is DFQATT and CDR2 SNEGSKA (reference sequence). There are 13 residues in the CDR3. Trimming took off 6 bases at V and 4 bases at J, with 15 bases between the two ends. CDR3 in amino acids: CSALWGTIYGYTF. CDR3 nucleotide sequence: TGCAGTGCGCTATGGGGCACCATCTATGGCTACACCTTC.

This clonotype appeared a few times. CDR3 in DNA: TGCAGCGTTGTGCCAGATATACAAGAGACCCAGTACTTC. Residues: CSVVPDIQETQYF. The chain combines TRBV29-1 with TRBJ2-5, with D unresolved. This CDR3 has 13 amino acids. Trimming took off 4 bases at V and 2 bases at J, with 11 bases between the two ends. Germline V gene data show CDR1 as SQVTM and CDR2 as ANQGSEA.

The table lists this clonotype with a few counts. The J gene is TRBJ2-5, the V gene TRBV2, with D possibly TRBD1 on 6 matching bases. There are 12 residues in the CDR3. Germline-derived CDR1 and CDR2 are SNHLY and FYNNEI. V was cut by 6 bases and J by 5 bases, with 10 bases left in between. In DNA, the CDR3 is TGTGCCAGCAGCTACAGGGACGAGACCCAGTACTTC. Amino acids: CASSYRDETQYF.

The V gene is TRBV7-8, the J gene TRBJ2-5; 9 bases are a match to TRBD2. This CDR3 is 15 amino acids long. The V gene's germline CDR1 is SGHVS and CDR2 FQNEAQ. Trimming removed 3 bases from V and 4 bases from J; junction bases left unmatched: 6. The CDR3 DNA sequence: TGTGCCAGCAGCTTTAGCGGGGGAATCGGAGAGACCCAGTACTTC. It yields the protein CASSFSGGIGETQYF. The full variable domain, its missing parts supplied by reference TRBV7-8 and TRBJ2-5, is GAGVSQSPRYKVAKRGQDVALRCDPISGHVSLFWYQQALGQGPEFLTYFQNEAQLDKSGLPSDRFFAERPEGSVSTLKIQRTQQEDSAVYLCASSFSGGIGETQYFGPGTRLLVL.

For the CDR3, the DNA is TGTGCCAGCAGCCAAGGATCGCTAGCGGGGGTGGAGCAGTACTTC. It encodes CASSQGSLAGVEQYF. V usage is TRBV4-2 and J usage is TRBJ2-7; TRBD2 matches 10 bases. The germline V gene has CDR1 LGHNA and CDR2 YNFKEQ. V lost 1 base and J lost 7; bases outside the gene matches: 7. The CDR3 runs to 15 residues.

In this sample, this clonotype turned up many times. The chain recombines TRBV4-3 with TRBJ1-4; 8 bases map to TRBD1. Unmatched junction bases numbered 6, after V lost 2 bases and J lost 4 bases. Germline values: CDR1 LGHNA, CDR2 YSLEER. The CDR3 length is 16 residues. This chain's CDR3 is CASSQPRGRLNEKLFF. CDR3 nucleotides: TGCGCCAGCAGCCAACCCAGGGGGCGACTTAATGAAAAACTGTTTTTT.

The chain has TRBV6-5 and TRBJ1-6; the D is unclear. CDR3 length: 16 amino acids. The germline V gene has CDR1 MNHEY and CDR2 SVGAGI. The ends were cut back, 5 bases at V and 0 bases at J, with 11 bases in the middle. In DNA form, the CDR3 reads TGTGCCAGCAGTCCCCTAGCCGGCTCCTATAATTCACCCCTCCACTTT. Amino acid sequence: CASSPLAGSYNSPLHF.

This clonotype was counted only a few times. This chain connects TRBV9 to TRBJ2-5; 11 bases agree with TRBD2. This CDR3 comprises 15 residues. V shed 2 bases and J 5 bases; nucleotides not matched to a gene: 5. CDR1 is SGDLS and CDR2 is YYNGEE in the germline V gene. Here the CDR3 DNA reads TGTGCCAGCAGCGTTACTAGCGGGGGATGGGAGACCCAGTACTTC. It is translated as CASSVTSGGWETQYF.

There are many counts of this clonotype. The chain is built from TRBV5-6 and TRBJ2-5; D gene unclear. Trimming left V 1 base short and J 4 bases short, with 8 bases between. Germline CDR1 SGHDT, CDR2 YYEEEE. This CDR3 has 13 residues. This chain's CDR3 is CASSLRLGETQYF. The CDR3 DNA sequence: TGTGCCAGCAGCTTGCGATTGGGAGAGACCCAGTACTTC.

This clonotype was seen repeatedly, ten times or more. The DNA of the CDR3 is TGTGCCAGCAGCTGGAATTTAGAGCAGTACTTC. It specifies CASSWNLEQYF. The chain employs TRBV7-8 and TRBJ2-7; D ambiguous. Germline values: CDR1 SGHVS, CDR2 FQNEAQ. This CDR3 has 11 amino acids. Trimming took off 4 bases at V and 7 bases at J, with 8 bases between the two ends.

This clonotype has more than one count but fewer than ten. CDR3 loop: CASSPRQGMGNTEAFF. The CDR3 nucleotides are TGTGCCAGCAGCCCCCGACAGGGGATGGGGAACACTGAAGCTTTCTTT. The rearrangement uses TRBV4-2 and TRBJ1-1; 8 positions agree with TRBD1. CDR3 size: 16 residues. Germline CDR1 and CDR2: LGHNA and YNFKEQ. The V and J ends lost 4 bases and 1 base, in that order; junction bases with no gene match: 8.

This clonotype was seen ten or more times. The V and J genes are TRBV4-3 and TRBJ2-2; 8 nucleotides align to TRBD2. After removal of 1 base from V and 4 bases from J, the junction contained 5 bases not matched to a gene. Germline assignment: CDR1 LGHNA and CDR2 YSLEER. CDR3 length equals 16 residues. DNA for the CDR3: TGCGCCAGCAGCCAAGTCGCGGGGGGTGGCACCGGGGAGCTGTTTTTT. It translates to CASSQVAGGGTGELFF.